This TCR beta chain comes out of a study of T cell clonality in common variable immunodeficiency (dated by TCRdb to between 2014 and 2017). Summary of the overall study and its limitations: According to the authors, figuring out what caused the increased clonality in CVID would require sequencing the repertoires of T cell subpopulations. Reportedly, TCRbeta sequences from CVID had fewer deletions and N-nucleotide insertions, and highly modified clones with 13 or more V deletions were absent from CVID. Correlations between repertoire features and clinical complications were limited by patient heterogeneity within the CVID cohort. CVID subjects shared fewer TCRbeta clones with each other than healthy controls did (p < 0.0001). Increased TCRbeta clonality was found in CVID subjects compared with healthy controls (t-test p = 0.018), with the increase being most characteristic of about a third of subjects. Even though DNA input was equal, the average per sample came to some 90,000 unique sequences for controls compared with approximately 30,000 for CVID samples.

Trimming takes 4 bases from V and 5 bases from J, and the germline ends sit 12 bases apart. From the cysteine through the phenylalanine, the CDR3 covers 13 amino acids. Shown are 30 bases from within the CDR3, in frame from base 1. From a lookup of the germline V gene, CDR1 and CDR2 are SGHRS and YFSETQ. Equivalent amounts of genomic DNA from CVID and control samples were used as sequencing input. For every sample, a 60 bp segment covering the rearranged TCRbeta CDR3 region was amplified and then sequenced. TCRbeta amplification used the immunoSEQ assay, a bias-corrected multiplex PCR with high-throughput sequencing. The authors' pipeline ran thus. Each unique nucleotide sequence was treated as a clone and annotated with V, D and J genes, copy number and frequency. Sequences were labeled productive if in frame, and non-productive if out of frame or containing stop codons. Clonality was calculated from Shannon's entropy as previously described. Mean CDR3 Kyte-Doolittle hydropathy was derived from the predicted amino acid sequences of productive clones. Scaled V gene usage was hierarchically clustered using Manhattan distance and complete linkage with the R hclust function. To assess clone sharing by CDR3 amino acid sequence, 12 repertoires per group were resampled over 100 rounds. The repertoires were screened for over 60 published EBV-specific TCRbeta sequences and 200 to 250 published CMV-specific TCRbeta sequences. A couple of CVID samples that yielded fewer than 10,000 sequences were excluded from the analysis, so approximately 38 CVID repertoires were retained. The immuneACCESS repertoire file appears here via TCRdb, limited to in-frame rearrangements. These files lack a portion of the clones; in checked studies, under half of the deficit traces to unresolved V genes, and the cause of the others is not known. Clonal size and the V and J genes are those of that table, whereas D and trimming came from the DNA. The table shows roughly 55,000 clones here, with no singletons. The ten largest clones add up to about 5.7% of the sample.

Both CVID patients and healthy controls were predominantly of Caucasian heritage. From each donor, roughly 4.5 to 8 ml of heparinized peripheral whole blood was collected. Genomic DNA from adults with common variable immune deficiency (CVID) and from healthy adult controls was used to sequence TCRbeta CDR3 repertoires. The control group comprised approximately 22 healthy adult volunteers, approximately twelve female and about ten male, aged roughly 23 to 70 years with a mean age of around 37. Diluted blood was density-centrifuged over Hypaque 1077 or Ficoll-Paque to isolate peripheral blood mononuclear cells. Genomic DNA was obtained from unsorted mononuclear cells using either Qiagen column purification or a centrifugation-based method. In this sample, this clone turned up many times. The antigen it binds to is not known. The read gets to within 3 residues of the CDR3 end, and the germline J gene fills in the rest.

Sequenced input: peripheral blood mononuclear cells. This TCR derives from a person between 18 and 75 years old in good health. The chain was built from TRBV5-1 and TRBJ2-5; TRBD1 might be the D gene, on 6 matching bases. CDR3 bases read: TGCGCCAGCAGCCAACAGGGAGAGGAGACC. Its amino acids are CASSQQGEET. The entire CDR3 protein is CASSQQGEETQYF.